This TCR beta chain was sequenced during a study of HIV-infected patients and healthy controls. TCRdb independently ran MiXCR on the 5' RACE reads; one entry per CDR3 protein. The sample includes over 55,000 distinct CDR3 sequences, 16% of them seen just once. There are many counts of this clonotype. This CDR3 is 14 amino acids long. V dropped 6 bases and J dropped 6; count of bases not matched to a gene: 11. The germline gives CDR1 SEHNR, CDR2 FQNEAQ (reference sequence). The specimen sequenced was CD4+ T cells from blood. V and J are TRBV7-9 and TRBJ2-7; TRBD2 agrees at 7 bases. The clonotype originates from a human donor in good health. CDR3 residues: CASSYSSGGGEQYF. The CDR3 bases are TGTGCCAGCAGTTACTCCTCGGGGGGTGGCGAGCAGTACTTC.